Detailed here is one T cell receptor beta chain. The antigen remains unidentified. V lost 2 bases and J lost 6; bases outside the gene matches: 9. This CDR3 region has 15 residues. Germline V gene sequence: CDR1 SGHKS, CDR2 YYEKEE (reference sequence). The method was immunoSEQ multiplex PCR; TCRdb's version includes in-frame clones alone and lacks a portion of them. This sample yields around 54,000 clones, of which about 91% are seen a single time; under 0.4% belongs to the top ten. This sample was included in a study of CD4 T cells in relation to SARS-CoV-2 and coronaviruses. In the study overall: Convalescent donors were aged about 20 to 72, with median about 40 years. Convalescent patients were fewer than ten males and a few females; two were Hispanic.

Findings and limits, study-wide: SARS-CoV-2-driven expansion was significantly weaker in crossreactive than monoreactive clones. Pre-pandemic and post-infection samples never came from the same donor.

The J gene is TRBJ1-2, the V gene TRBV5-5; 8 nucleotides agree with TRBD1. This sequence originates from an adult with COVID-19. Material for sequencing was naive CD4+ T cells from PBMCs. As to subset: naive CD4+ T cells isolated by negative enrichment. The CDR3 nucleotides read TGTGCCAGCAGCTTCACATCTACGGACAGGGATGGCTACACCTTC. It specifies CASSFTSTDRDGYTF.